There are many counts of the clone carrying this T cell receptor (beta chain). The antigen remains unidentified. RNA transcripts provided the source from which TCR beta CDR3 regions were amplified. HTBI primers drove first-round RT-PCR of the TCR CDR3. TCRdb re-analysed the multiplex PCR reads in MiXCR, keeping a single row per CDR3 protein. The data contain about 340,000 distinct CDR3 sequences, approximately 18% of them singletons. This sample stems from a study of T cells in Graves' hyperthyroidism and ophthalmopathy. For the study at large: Once the initial diagnosis was made, peripheral blood was obtained before any treatment. Notes on the study in general: Most thyroid clonotypes expanded above 0.001 appeared in blood too. With a median lead of approximately 6 months before onset, the model predicted ophthalmopathy.

The CDR3 spans 15 residues. Trimming left V 5 bases short and J 5 bases short, with 18 bases between. Germline V gives CDR1 SGHAT, CDR2 FQNNGV. This TCR was recovered from a woman in her forties or fifties with Graves' hyperthyroidism. The sequenced sample was blood. The genes are TRBV11-2 and TRBJ1-1; D call uncertain. CDR3 DNA sequence: TGTGCCAGCAGCCCCCCAGCGACATTTCTTACTGAAGCTTTCTTT. The encoded protein is CASSPPATFLTEAFF.